A single sample gave rise to the 28 T cell receptor beta chains below, sequenced in a study of Graves' ophthalmopathy and Graves' hyperthyroidism. Beta-chain TCR CDR3 regions were amplified from RNA transcripts. First-round RT-PCR relied on HTBI primers, and a second-round multiplex PCR came next. From the multiplex PCR reads, TCRdb called clonotypes with MiXCR, one entry per CDR3 protein. The sample lists about 420,000 distinct CDR3 sequences, roughly 20% occurring once. Sequenced sample: peripheral blood. These receptors all come from a young woman with stable Graves' hyperthyroidism.

This clonotype has at least ten counts. The chain carries TRBV6-5 and TRBJ2-7, with 7 bases fitting TRBD2. There are 14 residues in the CDR3. From germline, CDR1 is MNHEY and CDR2 SVGAGI. V lost 7 bases to trimming and J lost 3 bases; unmatched junction nucleotides: 9. CDR3 protein: CASNAGWEGYEQYF. The CDR3 DNA reads as TGTGCCAGCAACGCTGGATGGGAGGGCTACGAGCAGTACTTC.

The chain links TRBV10-3 to TRBJ1-3, with D hard to call. The CDR3 runs 13 residues. In germline, CDR1 is ENHRY, CDR2 SYGVKD. V lost 5 bases and J 1 base, leaving 6 bases between the germline ends. The CDR3 region has the DNA TGTGCCATCAGTTCTAATTCTGGAAACACCATATATTTT. Its protein is CAISSNSGNTIYF.

This clonotype came up many times. The rearrangement joins TRBV7-3 to TRBJ2-4; tentatively, D is TRBD1 or TRBD2 (6 bases each). In germline, CDR1 is SGHTA, CDR2 FQGTGA. The CDR3 has 13 amino acids. Trimming took 11 bases from V and 3 from J, leaving 14 bases between them. The CDR3 here is CAFQGRDKNIQYF. The CDR3 DNA is TGTGCCTTTCAGGGGCGGGACAAAAACATTCAGTACTTC. Full variable domain (remainder filled in from reference TRBV7-3 and TRBJ2-4): GAGVSQTPSNKVTEKGKYVELRCDPISGHTALYWYRQSLGQGPEFLIYFQGTGAADDSGLPNDRFFAVRPEGSVSTLKIQRTERGDSAVYLCAFQGRDKNIQYFGAGTRLSVL.

This clonotype was detected ten times or more. The chain carries TRBV5-1 and TRBJ2-2, with 8 bases matching TRBD2. Germline loops: CDR1 SGHRS, CDR2 YFSETQ. This CDR3 is built from 14 residues. The trim removed 6 bases at V and 5 bases at J, leaving 6 bases unmatched. The CDR3 loop is CASTTAGATGELFF. The CDR3 DNA sequence: TGCGCCAGCACTACAGCGGGAGCGACCGGGGAGCTGTTTTTT.

This clonotype was seen ten or more times. The chain recombines TRBV6-5 with TRBJ2-5; D may match TRBD1 or TRBD2 (6 bases each). The CDR3 spans 13 residues. V lost 8 bases and J 5 bases, leaving 15 bases between the germline ends. Germline V gives CDR1 MNHEY, CDR2 SVGAGI. DNA for the CDR3: TGTGCCAGCCGGGACAAGGGGGGTGAGACCCAGTACTTC. Amino acids: CASRDKGGETQYF.

The table lists this clonotype with many counts. The chain combines TRBV7-9 with TRBJ2-7; TRBD1 matches 8 bases. The ends lost 2 bases at V and 2 bases at J; junction bases unmatched: 2. Germline CDR1 is SEHNR and CDR2 is FQNEAQ (reference sequence). This CDR3 has 14 residues. The CDR3 DNA sequence: TGTGCCAGCAGCTTACACAGGGGGGCCTACGAGCAGTACTTC. It encodes CASSLHRGAYEQYF.

This clonotype was recorded at least ten times. The chain is built from TRBV24-1 and TRBJ1-1; D possibly corresponds to TRBD1 (5 bases). Trimming stripped 9 bases from V and 0 bases from J, with 22 bases between. Germline V gives CDR1 KGHDR, CDR2 SFDVKD. This CDR3 has 17 residues. The CDR3 region is CATYPACSLGLNTEAFF. The CDR3 nucleotides are TGTGCCACCTATCCCGCTTGCAGCTTGGGGCTGAACACTGAAGCTTTCTTT.

This clonotype has at least ten counts. The J gene is TRBJ2-5, the V gene TRBV20-1; 10 nucleotides match TRBD1. This CDR3 has 15 amino acids. Germline V CDR1 and CDR2: DFQATT, SNEGSKA (reference sequence). Trimming took 6 bases from V and 5 from J; bases not matched to a gene: 12. CDR3 nucleotide sequence: TGCAGTGCCCTAGTCAGGGACAGGGGATGGGAGACCCAGTACTTC. The encoded protein is CSALVRDRGWETQYF.

Turning to this clonotype: This CDR3 fails to terminate in the conserved phenylalanine or tryptophan, so it likely reflects a read error. The limits of the CDR3 on the DNA are not certain, so only TCRdb's listed CDR3 is given. The chain combines TRBV29-1 with TRBJ1-2; TRBD1, as called in the table, went unchecked against the DNA. Germline-derived CDR1 and CDR2 are SQVTM and ANQGSEA. Both ends counted, the CDR3 spans 14 residues. The CDR3 sequence is CSVGGPRGSYGYSL.

This chain uses TRBV3-1 with TRBJ2-7; 11 positions agree with TRBD2. The CDR3 has 14 amino acids. The J segment lost 6 bases and the V segment lost 7 bases, leaving 8 bases of the junction unmatched. Germline V gives CDR1 LGHDT, CDR2 YNNKEL (reference sequence). CDR3 region: CASMTSGEVGEQYF. CDR3 DNA sequence: TGTGCCAGCATGACTAGCGGGGAGGTCGGCGAGCAGTACTTC.

There are many counts of this clonotype. The V and J genes are TRBV27 and TRBJ1-3, with D unclear. The germline V gene encodes CDR1 MNHEY and CDR2 SMNVEV (reference sequence). The length of the CDR3 is 14 residues. Trimming took 4 bases from V and 0 from J, leaving 7 bases between them. CDR3 nucleotide sequence: TGTGCCAGCAGTTGGACTTACTCTGGAAACACCATATATTTT. It specifies CASSWTYSGNTIYF.

The sample holds many counts of this clonotype. The chain combines TRBV29-1 with TRBJ2-7, with TRBD2 as a possible D gene (6 bases). The CDR3 runs 13 residues. Germline V gene lookup returns CDR1 SQVTM and CDR2 ANQGSEA. Trimming pared 6 bases from V and 2 bases from J, leaving 14 bases between. The CDR3 nucleotides are TGCAGCGTCGGGACTTCCGCGGCCTACGAGCAGTACTTC. It codes for CSVGTSAAYEQYF.

This clonotype was recorded a few times. The chain combines TRBV18 with TRBJ1-2; 12 bases are shared with TRBD1. The V and J ends lost 4 bases and 4 bases, in that order; junction bases with no gene match: 4. There are 15 residues in the CDR3. The germline gives CDR1 KGHSH, CDR2 LQKENI. CDR3 sequence reads: CASSQPGQGAYGYTF. The CDR3 coding sequence is TGTGCCAGCTCACAGCCGGGACAGGGGGCCTATGGCTACACCTTC.

This clonotype has ten or more counts. The chain employs TRBV6-1 and TRBJ1-2, with D perhaps matching TRBD1 (6 bases). The germline V and J ends were trimmed by 10 bases and 4 bases, with 10 bases remaining between them. Per the germline V gene, CDR1 is MNHNS and CDR2 is SASEGT. This CDR3 is 11 amino acids long. The CDR3 sequence is CAIMDSYGYTF. The CDR3 DNA reads TGTGCCATCATGGACAGCTATGGCTACACCTTC.

This clonotype has a count of ten or more. The V and J genes are TRBV6-1 and TRBJ1-6; no reliable D call. Trimming pared 5 bases from V and 7 bases from J, leaving 15 bases between. From germline, CDR1 is MNHNS and CDR2 SASEGT. The CDR3 contains 15 residues. The CDR3 DNA is TGTGCCAGCAGTCCGACGGACCGAGAGAATTCACCCCTCCACTTT. Translation: CASSPTDRENSPLHF.

V usage is TRBV28 and J usage is TRBJ1-1; possible D gene TRBD1, 6 bases. V dropped 2 bases and J dropped 3 bases, with 16 bases sitting between them. Germline V gives CDR1 MDHEN, CDR2 SYDVKM. CDR3 length: 16 residues. The CDR3 loop is CASSLVGARGYTEAFF. The CDR3 nucleotides are TGTGCCAGCAGTTTAGTGGGGGCTAGAGGGTACACTGAAGCTTTCTTT.

The chain couples TRBV28 to TRBJ2-7, with a weak D call TRBD2 (5 bases). The CDR3 totals 13 residues. The germline gives CDR1 MDHEN, CDR2 SYDVKM. Trimming shortened V by 6 bases and J by 6 bases, and 15 bases separated the two germline ends. CDR3 nucleotides: TGTGCCAGCAGACCAAGGGTGGCGGGCGAGCAGTACTTC. This encodes CASRPRVAGEQYF.

Many counts were recorded for this clonotype. The chain links TRBV5-8 to TRBJ2-2, with 7 bases aligning to TRBD2. Germline V gene data show CDR1 as SGHTS and CDR2 as YDEGEE. V trimming: 0 bases; J trimming: 3 bases; junction bases outside the gene matches: 5. The CDR3 has 16 amino acids. The CDR3 DNA follows: TGTGCCAGCAGCTTGGCCAGAGCGGGACACACCGGGGAGCTGTTTTTT. It is translated as CASSLARAGHTGELFF.

J is TRBJ2-5 and V is TRBV15, with a tentative D call TRBD1 (6 bases). CDR1 and CDR2 (germline): LNHNV, YYDKDF (reference sequence). This CDR3 region has 14 residues. V shed 4 bases and J shed 5 bases, with 14 bases lying between them. The CDR3 sequence is CATSNRGGPETQYF. The DNA for the CDR3 is TGTGCCACCAGCAATCGAGGGGGTCCGGAGACCCAGTACTTC.

This clonotype was recorded at least ten times. The chain carries TRBV4-1 and TRBJ2-7; D gene unclear. The V and J ends lost 0 bases and 6 bases respectively, with 15 bases between them. Germline V gene data show CDR1 as MGHRA and CDR2 as YSYEKL. This CDR3 is 15 amino acids long. The CDR3 sequence is CASSQESRSESEQYF. The CDR3 nucleotides read TGCGCCAGCAGCCAAGAGTCTCGCTCCGAATCCGAGCAGTACTTC.

This clonotype was recorded many times. The chain joins TRBV7-9 to TRBJ2-2; D unresolved. Germline V gives CDR1 SEHNR, CDR2 FQNEAQ (reference sequence). CDR3 size: 15 residues. The ends were cut back, 5 bases at V and 2 bases at J, with 12 bases in the middle. The CDR3 sequence is CASSPVYRNTGELFF. The CDR3 DNA reads TGTGCCAGCAGCCCGGTGTACAGAAACACCGGGGAGCTGTTTTTT. Complete variable domain (other parts from reference TRBV7-9 and TRBJ2-2): DTGVSQNPRHKITKRGQNVTFRCDPISEHNRLYWYRQTLGQGPEFLTYFQNEAQLEKSRLLSDRFSAERPKGSFSTLEIQRTEQGDSAMYLCASSPVYRNTGELFFGEGSRLTVL.

This clonotype appeared many times. This chain joins TRBV29-1 and TRBJ2-2; the match to TRBD2 covers 11 bases. V dropped 7 bases and J dropped 5; count of bases not matched to a gene: 6. The CDR3 sequence is 14 residues long. From germline, CDR1 is SQVTM and CDR2 ANQGSEA. DNA for the CDR3: TGCAGCGGAACTAGCGGGAGTGGTACCGGGGAGCTGTTTTTT. Amino acid sequence: CSGTSGSGTGELFF.

This clonotype was seen only a few times. CDR3 sequence (DNA): TGTGCCTGGAGTGTGGGTGGTGGGCTCGACGAGCAGTACTTC. Translating it yields CAWSVGGGLDEQYF. The chain couples TRBV30 to TRBJ2-7; D remains unclear. V lost 0 bases, J lost 5 bases, and 14 bases lay in between. The germline gives CDR1 GTSNPN, CDR2 SVGIG (reference sequence). This CDR3 has 14 residues.

The genes are TRBV6-2 or TRBV6-3 and TRBJ1-2; D possibly corresponds to TRBD1 (6 bases). V was shortened by 10 bases and J by 6 bases, with 24 bases between the two germline ends. The CDR3 has 15 amino acids. CDR1 and CDR2 from the germline V gene are MNHEY and SVGEGT. CDR3 residues: CATILTLGQLNGYTF. Written as DNA, the CDR3 is TGTGCCACCATCCTAACACTAGGACAGTTGAATGGCTACACCTTC.

The chain couples TRBV29-1 to TRBJ2-7; perhaps TRBD1 as D (6 bases). CDR3 size: 13 residues. V lost 6 bases and J 1 base, leaving 13 bases between the germline ends. Germline V gives CDR1 SQVTM, CDR2 ANQGSEA. The CDR3 nucleotides are TGCAGCGTCGCCCGGGACACTTCCTACGAGCAGTACTTC. As protein: CSVARDTSYEQYF.

This clonotype was detected ten times or more. This chain links TRBV28 with TRBJ2-7; D is possibly TRBD2 (6 bases). V was cut by 3 bases and J by 2 bases, with 14 bases left in between. The CDR3 is 15 residues long. Germline V gene data show CDR1 as MDHEN and CDR2 as SYDVKM. CDR3 residues: CASSLFRGGPYEQYF. The CDR3 DNA reads as TGTGCCAGCAGTTTGTTTCGCGGAGGGCCCTACGAGCAGTACTTC.

In this sample, this clonotype turned up many times. At one of its ends the junction is not consistent with the germline gene, which may arise from a read error. The chain uses TRBV29-1 and TRBJ2-5, with a tentative D call TRBD1 (6 bases). The germline V gene encodes CDR1 SQVTM and CDR2 ANQGSEA. The CDR3 runs to 16 residues. CDR3 in amino acids: CSIEGLPGTIGETQYF. The CDR3 region has the DNA TGCAGCATTGAAGGCCTTCCCGGGACAATAGGAGAGACCCAGTACTTC. Based on the CDR3 plus reference TRBV29-1 and TRBJ2-5, the full variable domain is SAVISQKPSRDICQRGTSLTIQCQVDSQVTMMFWYRQQPGQSLTLIATANQGSEATYESGFVIDKFPISRPNLTFSTLTVSNMSPEDSSIYLCSIEGLPGTIGETQYFGPGTRLLVL.

This clonotype was seen repeatedly, ten times or more. The V and J genes are TRBV6-4 and TRBJ2-2; maybe TRBD2 (6 bases). The CDR3 totals 14 residues. Germline V gene data show CDR1 as MRHNA and CDR2 as SNTAGT. V shed 4 bases and J shed 6 bases, with 12 bases lying between them. Here the CDR3 reads CASSGTTSSGELFF. The CDR3, as DNA: TGTGCCAGCAGTGGCACGACTAGTTCCGGGGAGCTGTTTTTT.